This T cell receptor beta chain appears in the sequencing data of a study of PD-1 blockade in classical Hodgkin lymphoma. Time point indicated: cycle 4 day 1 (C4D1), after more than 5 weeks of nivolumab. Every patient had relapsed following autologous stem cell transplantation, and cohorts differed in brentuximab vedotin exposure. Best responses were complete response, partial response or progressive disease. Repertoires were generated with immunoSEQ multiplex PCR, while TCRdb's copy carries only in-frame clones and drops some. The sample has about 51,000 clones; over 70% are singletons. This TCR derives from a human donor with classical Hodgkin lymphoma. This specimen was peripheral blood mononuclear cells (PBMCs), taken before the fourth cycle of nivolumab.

The CDR3 bases are TGCGCCAGCCGACTAGCGGGAGGTCGGAGGTATTTT. It encodes CASRLAGGRRYF. The chain has TRBV5-1 and TRBJ2-3; 13 positions match TRBD2. The V gene's germline CDR1 is SGHRS and CDR2 YFSETQ. The CDR3 extends over 12 amino acids. The V segment lost 7 bases and the J segment 14 bases; nucleotides outside the gene matches: 7. The full variable domain, its missing parts supplied by reference TRBV5-1 and TRBJ2-3, is KAGVTQTPRYLIKTRGQQVTLSCSPISGHRSVSWYQQTPGQGLQFLFEYFSETQRNKGNFPGRFSGRQFSNSRSEMNVSTLELGDSALYLCASRLAGGRRYFGPGTRLTVL.